Detailed here is one T cell receptor (beta chain). Participant ages covered roughly 18 to 89 years across about two dozen US areas. Participants reported their clinical history, and cohort assignment relied on those reports. The sample comes from a study of blood T cell repertoires in COVID-19. In the authors' methods: Counts of nucleated cells, estimated from reference gene primer amplification, were obtained. TCRdb keeps only in-frame clones here, not all; method: immunoSEQ multiplex PCR. The DNA was the basis for D and trimming; V, J and clone size are from that table. Of fewer than 300,000 clones in the sample, roughly 80% were seen once. The specimen sequenced was PBMCs or T cells enriched from blood (not recorded which). The sequence was obtained from a man aged 35 to 55 who had been exposed to COVID-19.

CDR3 in DNA: TGCGCCAGCAGCCCGGGACAGTCCAGGTCCGGGAACACTGAAGCTTTCTTT. This sequence encodes CASSPGQSRSGNTEAFF. V gene TRBV5-1 combines with J gene TRBJ1-1, with TRBD1 matching 7 bases. The CDR3 contains 17 residues. V shed 4 bases, J shed 1 base, and the junction held 13 bases outside the gene matches. Germline-derived CDR1 and CDR2 are SGHRS and YFSETQ.